This entry lists 30 T cell receptor beta chains sequenced from one sample in a study of T cell responses to AZD1222 COVID-19 vaccine (TCRdb year 2021). The sample's time point label, in plain terms: baseline before first vaccination. Library preparation was by the immunoSEQ multiplex PCR assay. The immuneACCESS repertoire file appears here via TCRdb, limited to in-frame rearrangements. These files lack a portion of the clones; in checked studies, under half of the deficit traces to unresolved V genes, and the cause of the others is not known. This sample has some 180,000 clones in its table, and over 85% of those were observed once. The top ten constitute around 1.6% of the sample. Sample: peripheral blood, taken on day 0 of AZD1222 vaccination. These receptors were obtained from an adult in good health.

The rearrangement joins TRBV5-3 to TRBJ2-7, with a tentative D call TRBD1 (5 bases). TRBV5-3 is marked as an open reading frame, function uncertain. V lost 1 base and J lost 5, with 19 bases in between. The CDR3 is made up of 16 amino acids. The CDR3 DNA follows: TGTGCCAGAAGCTTGACCCTTTTCAGGGTTCGGGACGAGCAGTACTTC. Its translation: CARSLTLFRVRDEQYF.

CDR3: CASSPRGYNSPLHF. For the CDR3, the DNA is TGTGCCAGCAGCCCCAGGGGCTATAATTCACCCCTCCACTTT. The chain recombines TRBV6-5 with TRBJ1-6, with TRBD1 as a possible D gene (6 bases). Germline CDR1 and CDR2: MNHEY and SVGAGI. The V and J ends lost 6 bases and 3 bases respectively, with 9 bases between them. The CDR3 extends over 14 amino acids.

The J gene is TRBJ1-4, the V gene TRBV19, with TRBD1 matching 9 bases. CDR3 size: 15 residues. Germline V gene sequence: CDR1 LNHDA, CDR2 SQIVND (reference sequence). Losses at the gene ends were 6 bases for V and 3 bases for J; bases not matched to a gene: 5. The CDR3 DNA sequence: TGTGCCAGTAGATCCGGGACAGGGTCTAATGAAAAACTGTTTTTT. Translating gives CASRSGTGSNEKLFF.

The chain carries TRBV7-9 and TRBJ2-5, with D uncertain. Trimming removed 1 base at V and 0 bases at J, with 9 bases between. The germline gives CDR1 SEHNR, CDR2 FQNEAQ (reference sequence). This CDR3 region has 15 residues. CDR3 protein: CASSLVPEYQETQYF. CDR3 sequence (DNA): TGTGCCAGCAGCTTAGTTCCCGAGTACCAAGAGACCCAGTACTTC. The full variable domain, completed using reference TRBV7-9 and TRBJ2-5, is DTGVSQNPRHKITKRGQNVTFRCDPISEHNRLYWYRQTLGQGPEFLTYFQNEAQLEKSRLLSDRFSAERPKGSFSTLEIQRTEQGDSAMYLCASSLVPEYQETQYFGPGTRLLVL.

The rearrangement uses TRBV30 and TRBJ2-3, with D perhaps matching TRBD1 (6 bases). Germline V lookup: CDR1 GTSNPN, CDR2 SVGIG (reference sequence). The germline V and J ends were trimmed by 2 bases and 3 bases, with 12 bases remaining between them. CDR3 size: 14 residues. CDR3 in DNA: TGTGCCTGGAGTCAGGGGATGGGAACAGATACGCAGTATTTT. Protein product: CAWSQGMGTDTQYF.

V is TRBV9 and J is TRBJ2-7; 8 bases agree with TRBD2. The CDR3 contains 15 residues. V lost 4 bases, J lost 3 bases, and 9 bases stayed unmatched. The germline CDR1 and CDR2 sequences are SGDLS and YYNGEE. In DNA, the CDR3 is TGTGCCAGCAGCCCCCGAGCGGGAGCTAGCTACGAGCAGTACTTC. Its protein product is CASSPRAGASYEQYF.

The chain recombines TRBV11-3 with TRBJ2-5, with 8 bases lining up with TRBD1. This CDR3 has 14 residues. Per germline, CDR1 SGHNT and CDR2 YENEEA. Losses at the gene ends were 5 bases for V and 5 bases for J; bases not matched to a gene: 7. The CDR3 DNA is TGTGCCAGCAGCCGCGACAGGGGTAGTGAGACCCAGTACTTC. This gives the protein CASSRDRGSETQYF.

This clone was seen a handful of times. The V call is TRBV11-2, the J call TRBJ1-1; D perhaps matches TRBD1 (5 bases). The V gene's germline CDR1 is SGHAT and CDR2 FQNNGV. Trimming shortened V by 4 bases and J by 1 base, and 13 bases separated the two germline ends. CDR3 size: 15 residues. In DNA, the CDR3 is TGTGCCAGCAGCTCAGACAGCTATGGGAACACTGAAGCTTTCTTT. Protein: CASSSDSYGNTEAFF.

This chain joins TRBV6-5 and TRBJ2-1; D may be TRBD1 or TRBD2 (6 bases each). The CDR3 consists of 15 residues. V shed 7 bases and J shed 0 bases, with 13 bases lying between them. Germline CDR1 and CDR2: MNHEY and SVGAGI. CDR3 amino acids: CASTTGRSSYNEQFF. The DNA of the CDR3 is TGTGCCAGCACCACAGGGAGGAGCTCCTACAATGAGCAGTTCTTC.

The chain employs TRBV18 and TRBJ2-3, with TRBD2 as a possible D gene (6 bases). Germline loops: CDR1 KGHSH, CDR2 LQKENI. This CDR3 comprises 14 residues. With 2 bases removed from V and 2 bases from J, the gap between germline ends came to 8 bases. The CDR3 nucleotides are TGTGCCAGCTCACCATTAGCGGCCACAGATACGCAGTATTTT. Its translation is CASSPLAATDTQYF.

The chain is built from TRBV6-2 or TRBV6-3 and TRBJ1-5, with a weak D call TRBD1 (6 bases). Germline V lookup: CDR1 MNHEY, CDR2 SVGEGT. V was cut by 1 base and J by 4 bases, with 11 bases left in between. The CDR3 sequence is 15 residues long. The DNA of the CDR3 is TGTGCCAGCAGTTACTTGTCGACAGGTAATCAGCCCCAGCATTTT. It translates to CASSYLSTGNQPQHF.

The chain combines TRBV19 with TRBJ2-7; possible D gene TRBD1, 5 bases. CDR1 is LNHDA and CDR2 is SQIVND in the germline V gene (reference sequence). CDR3 size: 11 residues. V lost 6 bases and J lost 6, with 9 bases in between. CDR3 DNA: TGTGCCAGTAGCCAGGGTACCGAGCAGTACTTC. Encoded protein: CASSQGTEQYF.

V usage is TRBV7-9 and J usage is TRBJ1-2, with unresolved D. V dropped 3 bases and J dropped 4 bases, with 12 bases sitting between them. The CDR3 totals 14 residues. Germline values: CDR1 SEHNR, CDR2 FQNEAQ (reference sequence). The DNA for the CDR3 is TGTGCCAGCAGCTTCGAAACCGAAGTCTATGGCTACACCTTC. This codes for CASSFETEVYGYTF.

The genes are TRBV5-1 and TRBJ1-2; D unresolved. V gave up 0 bases and J gave up 8 bases, with 14 bases separating them. This CDR3 contains 14 residues. Per the germline V gene, CDR1 is SGHRS and CDR2 is YFSETQ. The CDR3 reads CASSLARQEGGYTF. The CDR3 region has the DNA TGCGCCAGCAGCTTGGCTAGGCAGGAAGGCGGCTACACCTTC. The entire variable domain, with the rest obtained from reference TRBV5-1 and TRBJ1-2, is as follows: KAGVTQTPRYLIKTRGQQVTLSCSPISGHRSVSWYQQTPGQGLQFLFEYFSETQRNKGNFPGRFSGRQFSNSRSEMNVSTLELGDSALYLCASSLARQEGGYTFGSGTRLTVV.

This chain links TRBV4-3 with TRBJ1-1; no clear D. The CDR3 covers 14 residues. Germline CDR1 reads LGHNA; CDR2 reads YSLEER. V lost 0 bases, J lost 2 bases, and 7 bases lay in between. DNA for the CDR3: TGCGCCAGCAGCCAAGAAACAGCTAACACTGAAGCTTTCTTT. Translation: CASSQETANTEAFF.

This CDR3 is CASSDSGTGHYEQYF. CDR3 DNA sequence: TGCGCCAGCAGCGACTCCGGGACAGGGCACTACGAGCAGTACTTC. This chain links TRBV5-1 with TRBJ2-7; 9 bases align to TRBD1. Trimming removed 4 bases from V and 3 bases from J; junction bases left unmatched: 8. From germline, CDR1 is SGHRS and CDR2 YFSETQ. This CDR3 spans 15 amino acids.

In nucleotides, the CDR3 is TGCAGCGTGGGGGACAGCGCCAACGTCCTGACTTTC. Its protein product is CSVGDSANVLTF. V gene TRBV29-1 combines with J gene TRBJ2-6; 7 bases align to TRBD1. From germline, CDR1 is SQVTM and CDR2 ANQGSEA. This CDR3 is built from 12 residues. V shed 6 bases and J 7 bases; nucleotides not matched to a gene: 3.

V gene TRBV7-2 combines with J gene TRBJ1-2; a weak D match, TRBD1 (6 bases). CDR1 and CDR2 from the germline V gene are SGHTA and FQGNSA. Trimming removed 1 base at V and 3 bases at J, with 21 bases between. The CDR3 is 18 amino acids. The DNA for the CDR3 is TGTGCCAGCAGCTTAGTTGGGGGGGCCAGGGCGACTTACTATGGCTACACCTTC. Translating it yields CASSLVGGARATYYGYTF.

This clone has more than one count but fewer than ten. This rearrangement joins TRBV7-3 to TRBJ2-1, with TRBD2 identical over 7 bases. The germline V gene encodes CDR1 SGHTA and CDR2 FQGTGA. V was clipped by 2 bases and J by 2 bases; unmatched bases: 6. This CDR3 comprises 16 residues. The CDR3 sequence: CASSLVGRGTYNEQFF. The CDR3 region has the DNA TGTGCCAGCAGCTTAGTAGGGAGGGGCACCTACAATGAGCAGTTCTTC.

A single count supports this clone. The chain carries TRBV3-1 (or the pseudogene TRBV3-2) and TRBJ1-5; 12 bases line up with TRBD1. This CDR3 has 20 amino acids. Germline V gives CDR1 LGHDT, CDR2 YNNKEL (reference sequence). With 1 base clipped from V and 0 bases from J, the junction kept 10 bases outside the gene matches. The CDR3 nucleotides are TGTGCCAGCAGCCAAGGTCCGTTGGGACAGGGGGCCTATAGCAATCAGCCCCAGCATTTT. Encoded protein: CASSQGPLGQGAYSNQPQHF.

This sequence joins TRBV4-3 and TRBJ1-1, with D possibly TRBD1 on 6 matching bases. The V gene's germline CDR1 is LGHNA and CDR2 YSLEER. The CDR3 loop spans 16 amino acids. The V end lost 0 bases, the J end lost 2 bases, and 13 bases lay between the germline ends. This CDR3 is CASSQDYGQRNTEAFF. In nucleotides, the CDR3 is TGCGCCAGCAGCCAAGACTACGGACAGAGAAACACTGAAGCTTTCTTT.

The DNA of the CDR3 is TGTGCCAGCAGCTTAAGATTATCCCGGACTAGCGGGCAGAATGAGCAGTTCTTC. It specifies CASSLRLSRTSGQNEQFF. The gene calls are TRBV11-2 and TRBJ2-1; the match to TRBD2 covers 11 bases. The CDR3 sequence is 18 residues long. The V gene's germline CDR1 is SGHAT and CDR2 FQNNGV. Trimming cost V 2 bases and J 7 bases; bases outside gene matches: 13. Full variable domain (outside the CDR3, taken from reference TRBV11-2 and TRBJ2-1): EAGVAQSPRYKIIEKRQSVAFWCNPISGHATLYWYQQILGQGPKLLIQFQNNGVVDDSQLPKDRFSAERLKGVDSTLKIQPAKLEDSAVYLCASSLRLSRTSGQNEQFFGPGTRLTVL.

CDR3 bases: TGTGCCAGCAGCTGGGGGGCCCACGTGAATGAGCAGTTCTTC. This codes for CASSWGAHVNEQFF. The chain links TRBV5-4 to TRBJ2-1, with D possibly called TRBD1 or TRBD2 (6 bases each). V lost 3 bases, J lost 7 bases, and 14 bases lay in between. There are 14 residues in the CDR3. CDR1 and CDR2 from the germline V gene are SGHNT and YYREEE (reference sequence).

The count of this clone is one. V and J are TRBV6-5 and TRBJ1-1; 7 nucleotides line up with TRBD1. V shed 0 bases, J shed 4 bases, and the junction held 5 bases outside the gene matches. The CDR3 has 15 residues. Germline V CDR1 and CDR2: MNHEY, SVGAGI. The CDR3 coding sequence is TGTGCCAGCAGTTACTCGACAGGGTCGGGCACTGAAGCTTTCTTT. Translating gives CASSYSTGSGTEAFF.

This rearrangement joins TRBV7-2 to TRBJ2-5; D is tentatively TRBD1 or TRBD2 (5 bases each). Germline V CDR1 and CDR2: SGHTA, FQGNSA. V dropped 5 bases and J dropped 4 bases, with 17 bases sitting between them. This CDR3 contains 15 residues. The CDR3 nucleotides are TGTGCCAGCAGCCCCGGGACCGCGACCGGAGAGACCCAGTACTTC. This translates into CASSPGTATGETQYF.

This chain connects TRBV2 to TRBJ2-7; 7 bases map to TRBD1. Germline CDR1 reads SNHLY; CDR2 reads FYNNEI. There are 14 residues in the CDR3. V trimming: 6 bases; J trimming: 0 bases; junction bases outside the gene matches: 5. CDR3 loop: CASRRDRSSYEQYF. The CDR3 DNA sequence: TGTGCCAGCAGGAGGGACAGAAGCTCCTACGAGCAGTACTTC.

The sample holds a few counts of this clone. The chain is built from TRBV5-5 and TRBJ2-7; D gene ambiguous. The CDR3 runs to 12 residues. CDR1 and CDR2 from the germline V gene are SGHKS and YYEKEE (reference sequence). The V and J ends lost 4 bases and 4 bases respectively, with 9 bases between them. The CDR3 coding sequence is TGTGCCAGCAGCACGGCCCATTACGAGCAGTACTTC. Its translation: CASSTAHYEQYF.

V gene TRBV10-2 combines with J gene TRBJ2-1, with D perhaps TRBD2 (6 bases). Germline V gene sequence: CDR1 WSHSY, CDR2 SAAADI. The CDR3 consists of 15 residues. V lost 8 bases and J 7 bases, leaving 21 bases between the germline ends. CDR3 amino acids: CASSEPGESRNEQFF. The CDR3 DNA follows: TGCGCCAGCTCTGAACCGGGAGAGTCGCGGAATGAGCAGTTCTTC.

The table lists this clone with a few counts. The chain links TRBV7-9 to TRBJ2-5, with a tentative D call TRBD2 (5 bases). Between the trimmed V and J ends, which lost 3 bases and 7 bases, there was a span of 12 bases. Germline V lookup: CDR1 SEHNR, CDR2 FQNEAQ (reference sequence). This CDR3 has 13 residues. The CDR3 loop is CASSFEGAGTQYF. DNA for the CDR3: TGTGCCAGCAGCTTTGAGGGCGCGGGGACCCAGTACTTC.

A note on this clone: The sample holds other DNA sequences that translate to the same CDR3. The chain uses TRBV6-1 and TRBJ1-5; D is unclear. From germline, CDR1 is MNHNS and CDR2 SASEGT. V lost 3 bases and J lost 7, with 7 bases in between. This CDR3 comprises 12 residues. CDR3 DNA sequence: TGTGCCAGCAGTGAGACGTACCAGCCCCAGCATTTT. Residues: CASSETYQPQHF.